Sequencing of this T cell receptor (beta chain) was carried out in a study of blood T cell repertoires in COVID-19. On the study more broadly: Acute-phase and convalescent COVID-19 samples originated in the United States, Italy and Spain. Sample material is recorded as cDNA or gDNA derived from T cells, B-cell-depleted T cells, or PBMCs.

V was shortened by 4 bases and J by 1 base, with 16 bases between the two germline ends. CDR1 and CDR2 (germline): MGHRA, YSYEKL. The CDR3 is made up of 16 amino acids. The data were produced by immunoSEQ multiplex PCR, yet TCRdb's version contains in-frame clones alone and is incomplete. The sample contains some 48,000 clones, around 88% of which appear only once. Sequenced input: peripheral blood. The TCR comes from a human donor in a cohort sampled during active COVID-19. J is TRBJ1-1 and V is TRBV4-1, with a tentative D call TRBD1 (6 bases). The CDR3 here is CASSRPWGGGNTEAFF. In nucleotides, the CDR3 is TGCGCCAGCAGCCGCCCGTGGGGGGGCGGGAACACTGAAGCTTTCTTT.